This TCR beta chain comes out of a study of T cells in Graves' hyperthyroidism and ophthalmopathy. Clinical symptoms, serum thyroxine and TRAb, thyroid ultrasound and orbital computed tomography together formed the diagnostic basis. Germline-derived CDR1 and CDR2 are DFQATT and SNEGSKA (reference sequence). The CDR3 loop spans 14 amino acids. The V end lost 6 bases, the J end lost 5 bases, and 19 bases lay between the germline ends. RNA transcripts were the template for amplifying TCR beta CDR3 regions. The HTBI primer set drove a first-round RT-PCR of the TCR CDR3. From the multiplex PCR reads, TCRdb called clonotypes with MiXCR, one entry per CDR3 protein. The data contain hundreds of thousands of distinct CDR3 sequences, around 20% of them singletons.

The chain combines TRBV20-1 with TRBJ2-5; possible D gene TRBD1, 6 bases. The clonotype comes from a man younger than 40 with Graves' ophthalmopathy. Source material: blood. The CDR3: CSATNRGGMETQYF. The CDR3, as DNA: TGCAGTGCCACCAACCGAGGGGGAATGGAGACCCAGTACTTC.